The rows below give T cell receptor beta chains drawn from one sample of a study of blood T cells in healthy people across ages. One entry per CDR3 protein results from TCRdb running MiXCR on the 5' RACE reads. The table includes 550,000 to 750,000 distinct CDR3 sequences, around a fifth detected once. The sequenced material came from blood. The source is a man between 65 and 79 years old in good health. CDR3s include the opening cysteine and the closing phenylalanine or tryptophan. A D gene is named only where the DNA matches it firmly. Size is omitted from some rows. Given values are once, few, many or a class for expanded clones.

CDR3nt	CDR3aa	abundance	d_gene	len	j_gene	v_gene
TGTGCCAGCAGTTATTACCGGGACGGCTCCTACGAGCAGTACTTC	CASSYYRDGSYEQYF	many	.	15	TRBJ2-7	TRBV6-2/TRBV6-3
TGTGCCAGCAATACCCGGGACAGGCTTTATGGCTACACCTTC	CASNTRDRLYGYTF	few	TRBD1	14	TRBJ1-2	TRBV6-2/TRBV6-3
TGTGCCAGCAGGGGAAGAACTAGCGGGAGTTCCGGCGAGCAGTACTTC	CASRGRTSGSSGEQYF	.	TRBD2	16	TRBJ2-7	TRBV7-2
TGTGCCAGCAGCTTGGAGCGGACCCAGTACTTC	CASSLERTQYF	many	.	11	TRBJ2-5	TRBV7-2
TGTGCCAGCAGCGTCCCCCCCACAGATACGCAGTATTTT	CASSVPPTDTQYF	few	.	13	TRBJ2-3	TRBV9
TGCGCCAGCAGCTTTTCAGGAGCCGGGGCCAACGTCCTGACTTTC	CASSFSGAGANVLTF	.	.	15	TRBJ2-6	TRBV5-1
TGTGCCAGCAGCAAACGCCTAGCGGATACCTCCTACGAGCAGTACTTC	CASSKRLADTSYEQYF	few	.	16	TRBJ2-7	TRBV21-1
TGCAGTGCTAGTAGGGGAGTGAACTACGAGCAGTACTTC	CSASRGVNYEQYF	.	.	13	TRBJ2-7	TRBV20-1
TGCAGCGTTGCAGAGGTAGGTGGACACCAGTACTTC	CSVAEVGGHQYF	few	.	12	TRBJ2-7	TRBV29-1
TGCGCCAGCAGCTTGGCTGGTAGCGGGAGTGTTGATGAGCAGTTCTTC	CASSLAGSGSVDEQFF	few	TRBD2	16	TRBJ2-1	TRBV5-1
TGTGCCAGCTCCCCCTCCTCAAGCGGGAGTACGCAGTATTTT	CASSPSSSGSTQYF	.	TRBD2	14	TRBJ2-3	TRBV3-1
TGTGCAACAGGGGAACTAGCGGGACGGGGGACCCAGTACTTC	CATGELAGRGTQYF	.	TRBD2	14	TRBJ2-5	TRBV10-3
TGCGCCAGCAGCCAAGGGACAGAAAGATACAATGAGCAGTTCTTC	CASSQGTERYNEQFF	many	.	15	TRBJ2-1	TRBV4-3
TGCGCCAGCAGCCAAGATAACCGAGCGGCCACAGATACGCAGTATTTT	CASSQDNRAATDTQYF	few	.	16	TRBJ2-3	TRBV4-1
TGCAGTGCTAGAGATGGGGAAGTCTCCTACGAGCAGTACTTC	CSARDGEVSYEQYF	few	.	14	TRBJ2-7	TRBV20-1
TGTGCCAGCAGTTTAAGTTCGGGGAGGGGGTACTTC	CASSLSSGRGYF	few	TRBD2	12	TRBJ2-5	TRBV28
TGTGCCAGCAGTTCGACAGGGGCCCTATTAAACACTGAAGCTTTCTTT	CASSSTGALLNTEAFF	few	TRBD1	16	TRBJ1-1	TRBV28
TGTGCCAGCACCAGACTAGCGGGCGACCAAGAGACCCAGTACTTC	CASTRLAGDQETQYF	few	TRBD2	15	TRBJ2-5	TRBV6-1
TGTGCCAGCAGTTACAGCCTCGGTGGCACTGAAGCTTTCTTT	CASSYSLGGTEAFF	.	.	14	TRBJ1-1	TRBV6-2/TRBV6-3
TGCGCCAGCAGCGACATCCCGGGCTCCTACAATGAGCAGTTCTTC	CASSDIPGSYNEQFF	few	.	15	TRBJ2-1	TRBV5-1
TGCGCCAGCAGCTTGGCTGCCAATGAGCAGTTCTTC	CASSLAANEQFF	many	.	12	TRBJ2-1	TRBV5-1
TGCGCCAGCAGCTTGGAACCAGGTGAAAACATTCAGTACTTC	CASSLEPGENIQYF	.	.	14	TRBJ2-4	TRBV5-1
TGCAGTGCTAGAGATCCACTATACGAGCAGTACTTC	CSARDPLYEQYF	.	.	12	TRBJ2-7	TRBV20-1
TGTGCCAGCAGACAGGGAAACCAAGAGACCCAGTACTTC	CASRQGNQETQYF	many	.	13	TRBJ2-5	TRBV7-2
TGTGCCAGCAGGTCCGGGACAGGGGACAATGAGCAGTTCTTC	CASRSGTGDNEQFF	.	TRBD1	14	TRBJ2-1	TRBV6-6
TGTGCCAGCAGGAGGGGACAGGATGAAACTGAAGCTTTCTTT	CASRRGQDETEAFF	.	TRBD1	14	TRBJ1-1	TRBV6-1
TGCGCCAGCAGCCCCGACAGGGTTAAAGATACGCAGTATTTT	CASSPDRVKDTQYF	few	TRBD1	14	TRBJ2-3	TRBV5-1
TGTGCCAGTAGGACAGGGGATTCGCTGGCGAACTATGGCTACACCTTC	CASRTGDSLANYGYTF	.	TRBD1	16	TRBJ1-2	TRBV19
TGCAGTGCTAGGGGTCACACTTACAATGAGCAGTTCTTC	CSARGHTYNEQFF	.	.	13	TRBJ2-1	TRBV20-1
TGCAGTGCTAGACTAGCGGGAGGTTGGGAGACCCAGTACTTC	CSARLAGGWETQYF	few	TRBD2	14	TRBJ2-5	TRBV20-1
TGCGCCAGCAGCTTGGGTGCAGGGGATGAGCAGTTCTTC	CASSLGAGDEQFF	.	.	13	TRBJ2-1	TRBV5-1
TGCAGCGTCGCGGGACTCGTCACAGATACGCAGTATTTT	CSVAGLVTDTQYF	.	.	13	TRBJ2-3	TRBV29-1
TGCAGCGCCGACGGGGACCTACATACGCAGTATTTT	CSADGDLHTQYF	few	.	12	TRBJ2-3	TRBV29-1
TGTGCCAGCAGTTTTATGGCCGAAAAACTGTTTTTT	CASSFMAEKLFF	.	.	12	TRBJ1-4	TRBV28
TGCAGCGTTACTGGGGGCGGCCCGTCCTACAATGAGCAGTTCTTC	CSVTGGGPSYNEQFF	once	.	15	TRBJ2-1	TRBV29-1
TGCAGTGCCGGACTACAGGGCTACGAGCAGTACTTC	CSAGLQGYEQYF	.	.	12	TRBJ2-7	TRBV20-1
TGTGCCAACAGCTTATCAGGGAGAGGTAATGAGCAGTTCTTC	CANSLSGRGNEQFF	.	.	14	TRBJ2-1	TRBV11-3
TGTGCCAGCAGTTCGGACCTATCTAGTACTGAGCAGTTCTTC	CASSSDLSSTEQFF	.	.	14	TRBJ2-1	TRBV12-3/TRBV12-4
TGTGCCAGCAGTCCAACATGGGATACGTACTTC	CASSPTWDTYF	.	.	11	TRBJ2-7	TRBV25-1
TGTGCCAGCAGTTCGGACCAAACCTACGAGCAGTACTTC	CASSSDQTYEQYF	few	.	13	TRBJ2-7	TRBV12-3/TRBV12-4
TGTGCCAGCAGTTTAGGGTGGTACAATGAGCAGTTCTTC	CASSLGWYNEQFF	few	.	13	TRBJ2-1	TRBV12-3/TRBV12-4
TGCGCCAGCAGCTCCATTGACCCAGGGGACACTGAAGCTTTCTTT	CASSSIDPGDTEAFF	few	.	15	TRBJ1-1	TRBV5-1
TGCAGCGTTGCGACACGCCAAGAGACCCAGTACTTC	CSVATRQETQYF	many	.	12	TRBJ2-5	TRBV29-1
TGTGCCAGCAGGGGGGCACAGAGCTCCTACGAGCAGTACTTC	CASRGAQSSYEQYF	.	.	14	TRBJ2-7	TRBV28
TGCAGTGCTAGTAACCAGGGGGCCCGCACAGATACGCAGTATTTT	CSASNQGARTDTQYF	.	TRBD1	15	TRBJ2-3	TRBV20-1
TGTGCCAGCAGCCCCGGGGGACTTGTCACCAATGAGCAGTTCTTC	CASSPGGLVTNEQFF	few	.	15	TRBJ2-1	TRBV3-1
TGTGCCAGCAGTGCATTGCCCGGACAGGGTTCGAGTGGCTACACCTTC	CASSALPGQGSSGYTF	few	TRBD1	16	TRBJ1-2	TRBV25-1
TGCAGTGCCGGTAGCGGTAGCACAGATACGCAGTATTTT	CSAGSGSTDTQYF	.	.	13	TRBJ2-3	TRBV20-1
TGCAGTGCTCCGGACAGGGGTTTTTCTGAAGCTTTCTTT	CSAPDRGFSEAFF	.	TRBD1	13	TRBJ1-1	TRBV20-1